This T cell receptor beta chain was identified during a study of cytomegalovirus exposure and HLA in healthy donors. General study findings and limits: High sensitivity and specificity were reportedly achieved when the classifier diagnosed cytomegalovirus status. Later on, analysis showed that most CMV-associated TCR beta chains appeared to be HLA-restricted. Later analysis reportedly placed an Asian-associated ancestry cluster below the roughly 680-donor mean in N-insertions.

The CDR3 spans 15 residues. From germline, CDR1 is MNHEY and CDR2 SMNVEV (reference sequence). V shed 3 bases and J 2 bases; nucleotides not matched to a gene: 3. In the PCR, 60 Vbeta and 13 Jbeta primers were used. Data came from immunoSEQ multiplex PCR; TCRdb stores just in-frame clones and leaves some out. The table lists fewer than 85,000 clones, about four fifths of them singletons. This clone was seen more than once but under ten times. The antigen is not known. V is TRBV27 and J is TRBJ2-5, with 10 bases matching TRBD1. The source material was PBMCs. The TCR sequence derives from a man in his forties or fifties in good health and CMV-seronegative. The CDR3 coding sequence is TGTGCCAGCAGTTTGGGACAGGGGCAACAAGAGACCCAGTACTTC. Protein product: CASSLGQGQQETQYF.